The subject of this entry is one TCR beta chain. The data originate from a study of blood T cell repertoires in COVID-19. Study as a whole: Two negative PCRs, clearance, or symptom resolution characterized the recovered Cohort 3 donors. From T cells, B-cell-depleted T cells, or PBMCs came the material, which was cDNA or gDNA.

V was trimmed by 4 bases and J by 11 bases, leaving 18 bases between them. This CDR3 region has 13 residues. Germline CDR1 SGHRS, CDR2 YFSETQ. Here immunoSEQ multiplex PCR was the method, and the copy in TCRdb shows in-frame clones only, minus some. The profile shows fewer than 250,000 clones, 80% to 90% of them singletons. The sequence came from a man aged 25 to 40 in a cohort exposed to, infected with or recovered from COVID-19 (not recorded which). Sequencing was done on a sample of PBMCs or T cells enriched from blood (not recorded which). V gene TRBV5-1 combines with J gene TRBJ1-1; D is ambiguous. CDR3 amino acids: CASSRGEGVKAFF. CDR3 bases: TGCGCCAGCAGCCGCGGGGAGGGTGTTAAGGCTTTCTTT.